This T cell receptor (beta chain) was sequenced for a study of blood T cells in healthy people across ages. Primers used in a second PCR of roughly 6 to 11 cycles were a sample-barcoded 5' primer and a J-beta primer mix. TCRdb re-called the 5' RACE reads through MiXCR, storing one row per CDR3 protein. The sample includes 660,000 or so distinct CDR3 sequences, under 70% of them seen just once. The V gene's germline CDR1 is SGHRS and CDR2 YFSETQ. The CDR3 totals 16 residues. V trimming: 0 bases; J trimming: 1 base; junction bases outside the gene matches: 5. The TCR comes from a man aged 55 to 70 in good health. This chain uses TRBV5-1 with TRBJ2-5; 8 bases agree with TRBD2. Sequenced input: blood. The chain's CDR3 is CASSLVPGGVQETQYF. CDR3 bases: TGCGCCAGCAGCTTGGTACCGGGAGGGGTCCAAGAGACCCAGTACTTC. Full variable domain (remainder filled in from reference TRBV5-1 and TRBJ2-5): KAGVTQTPRYLIKTRGQQVTLSCSPISGHRSVSWYQQTPGQGLQFLFEYFSETQRNKGNFPGRFSGRQFSNSRSEMNVSTLELGDSALYLCASSLVPGGVQETQYFGPGTRLLVL.